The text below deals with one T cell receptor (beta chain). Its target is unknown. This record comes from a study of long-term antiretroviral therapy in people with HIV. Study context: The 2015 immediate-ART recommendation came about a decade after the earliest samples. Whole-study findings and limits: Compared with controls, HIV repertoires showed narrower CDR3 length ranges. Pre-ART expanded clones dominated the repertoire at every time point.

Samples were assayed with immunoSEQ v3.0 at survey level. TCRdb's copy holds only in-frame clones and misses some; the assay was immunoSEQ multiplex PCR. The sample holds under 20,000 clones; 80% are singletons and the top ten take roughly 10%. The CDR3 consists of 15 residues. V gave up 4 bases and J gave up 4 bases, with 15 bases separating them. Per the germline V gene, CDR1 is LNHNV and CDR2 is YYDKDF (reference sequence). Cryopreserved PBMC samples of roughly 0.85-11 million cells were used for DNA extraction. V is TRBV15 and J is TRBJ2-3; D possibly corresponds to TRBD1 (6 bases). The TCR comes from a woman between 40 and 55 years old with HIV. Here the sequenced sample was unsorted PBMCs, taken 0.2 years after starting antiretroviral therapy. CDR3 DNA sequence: TGTGCCACCAGCACCGGACATCAGGGGCCAGATACGCAGTATTTT. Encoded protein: CATSTGHQGPDTQYF.